A selection of T cell receptor beta chains follows, all from one sample in a study of blood T cell repertoires in COVID-19. Profiling relied on immunoSEQ multiplex PCR, and the TCRdb table lists in-frame clones only, not all of them. Seen here are roughly 160,000 clones, roughly 80% observed once, and the top ten hold approximately 5.6%. Source material: PBMCs or T cells enriched from blood (not recorded which). The receptors here all came from a woman aged 40 to 50 with acute COVID-19. Each CDR3 is given with its conserved first and last residue. A D gene is named only where the DNA matches it firmly. Only part of the rows carry a size: once, few, many, or a class if the clone is expanded.

size: .; D: .; V: TRBV24-1; J: TRBJ2-7; CDR3: CATRYRQVYEQYF; DNA: TGTGCCACCAGATACCGACAGGTCTACGAGCAGTACTTC
size: .; D: .; V: TRBV29-1; J: TRBJ1-2; CDR3: CSVEGPDYGYTF; DNA: TGCAGCGTTGAAGGTCCAGACTATGGCTACACCTTC
size: .; D: .; V: TRBV19; J: TRBJ1-1; CDR3: CASSMGRGLNTEAFF; DNA: TGTGCCAGTAGTATGGGCAGGGGTCTGAACACTGAAGCTTTCTTT
size: .; D: TRBD2; V: TRBV5-4; J: TRBJ2-3; CDR3: CASSLRLAGSTDTQYF; DNA: TGTGCCAGCAGCTTGCGGCTAGCGGGTAGCACAGATACGCAGTATTTT
size: .; D: TRBD1; V: TRBV6-5; J: TRBJ1-2; CDR3: CASSSGQGASYGYTF; DNA: TGTGCCAGCAGTTCGGGACAGGGGGCGTCTTATGGCTACACCTTC
size: .; D: .; V: TRBV2; J: TRBJ1-2; CDR3: CASSPGLVNYGYTF; DNA: TGTGCCAGCAGCCCAGGGTTGGTCAACTATGGCTACACCTTC
size: once; D: .; V: TRBV25-1; J: TRBJ1-4; CDR3: CASSEGGSSTNEKLFF; DNA: TGTGCCAGCAGTGAAGGAGGATCTTCAACTAATGAAAAACTGTTTTTT
size: .; D: .; V: TRBV9; J: TRBJ1-1; CDR3: CASSVQSNTEAFF; DNA: TGTGCCAGCAGCGTTCAGTCGAACACTGAAGCTTTCTTT
size: .; D: .; V: TRBV10-3; J: TRBJ2-1; CDR3: CAISEGSEPNNEQFF; DNA: TGTGCCATCAGTGAGGGCAGCGAACCTAACAATGAGCAGTTCTTC
size: .; D: .; V: TRBV25-1; J: TRBJ2-2; CDR3: CASSDYQGGELFF; DNA: TGTGCCAGCAGTGATTACCAGGGAGGGGAGCTGTTTTTT
size: .; D: .; V: TRBV29-1; J: TRBJ1-2; CDR3: CSVEGITVGTRYGYTF; DNA: TGCAGCGTTGAAGGAATCACCGTGGGGACACGCTATGGCTACACCTTC
size: once; D: TRBD2; V: TRBV7-3; J: TRBJ2-7; CDR3: CASSLYSGREYEQYF; DNA: TGTGCCAGCAGCTTGTATAGCGGGAGGGAATACGAGCAGTACTTC
size: .; D: TRBD2; V: TRBV9; J: TRBJ2-7; CDR3: CASSSGLAGLEQYF; DNA: TGTGCCAGCAGCTCCGGGCTAGCGGGACTGGAGCAGTACTTC
size: .; D: TRBD1; V: TRBV15; J: TRBJ1-2; CDR3: CATSRERQGEGYTF; DNA: TGTGCCACCAGCAGAGAGCGACAGGGAGAGGGCTACACCTTC
size: .; D: TRBD1; V: TRBV7-2; J: TRBJ2-7; CDR3: CASSYLQGAREQYF; DNA: TGTGCCAGCAGCTATTTACAGGGGGCGAGGGAGCAGTACTTC
size: .; D: TRBD1; V: TRBV7-9; J: TRBJ1-1; CDR3: CASSGAGQTNTEAFF; DNA: TGTGCCAGCAGCGGCGCGGGACAGACGAACACTGAAGCTTTCTTT
size: .; D: .; V: TRBV6-1; J: TRBJ1-2; CDR3: CASSEYGGPSYGYTF; DNA: TGTGCCAGCAGTGAATATGGGGGCCCGAGCTATGGCTACACCTTC
size: .; D: TRBD2; V: TRBV25-1; J: TRBJ2-7; CDR3: CASSVSGSYEQYF; DNA: TGTGCCAGCAGTGTTAGCGGGAGTTACGAGCAGTACTTC
size: .; D: TRBD2; V: TRBV30; J: TRBJ2-5; CDR3: CAWMPGLAGAETQYF; DNA: TGTGCCTGGATGCCGGGACTAGCGGGAGCAGAGACCCAGTACTTC
size: .; D: .; V: TRBV10-3; J: TRBJ1-2; CDR3: CAITGTGSNYGYTF; DNA: TGTGCCATCACCGGAACGGGGAGTAACTATGGCTACACCTTC
size: .; D: TRBD1; V: TRBV29-1; J: TRBJ2-4; CDR3: CSVGRDRGSPIQYF; DNA: TGCAGCGTTGGGAGGGACAGGGGCTCCCCAATTCAGTACTTC
size: .; D: TRBD2; V: TRBV5-1; J: TRBJ2-7; CDR3: CASSLTAGEFYEQYF; DNA: TGCGCCAGCAGCTTGACAGCGGGAGAATTCTACGAGCAGTACTTC
size: once; D: TRBD1; V: TRBV6-5; J: TRBJ2-7; CDR3: CASRDRGFGTYEQYF; DNA: TGTGCCAGCAGGGACAGGGGCTTCGGGACCTACGAGCAGTACTTC
size: .; D: .; V: TRBV29-1; J: TRBJ2-2; CDR3: CSVEGAGYTGELFF; DNA: TGCAGCGTTGAAGGTGCAGGGTACACCGGGGAGCTGTTTTTT
size: .; D: TRBD2; V: TRBV5-1; J: TRBJ2-4; CDR3: CASSSGLAGAVWYF; DNA: TGCGCCAGCAGCTCGGGACTAGCGGGCGCGGTTTGGTACTTC
size: once; D: TRBD1; V: TRBV5-4; J: TRBJ2-1; CDR3: CASSKQGSYNEQFF; DNA: TGTGCCAGCAGCAAACAGGGGTCCTACAATGAGCAGTTCTTC
size: .; D: TRBD2; V: TRBV6-4; J: TRBJ2-1; CDR3: CASRPSGRVSEQFF; DNA: TGTGCCAGCAGACCTAGCGGGAGGGTCAGTGAGCAGTTCTTC
size: .; D: .; V: TRBV7-2; J: TRBJ1-6; CDR3: CASSLSGGKGSPLHF; DNA: TGTGCCAGCAGCCTGTCGGGGGGGAAGGGGTCACCCCTCCACTTT
size: .; D: .; V: TRBV25-1; J: TRBJ2-3; CDR3: CASSRDSVSTDTQYF; DNA: TGTGCCAGCAGTAGGGATAGCGTTAGCACAGATACGCAGTATTTT
size: .; D: .; V: TRBV21-1; J: TRBJ1-2; CDR3: CASNQGDRGRSYGYTF; DNA: TGTGCCAGCAACCAAGGGGACAGGGGGCGATCCTATGGCTACACCTTC
size: .; D: .; V: TRBV2; J: TRBJ2-7; CDR3: CASSHPKLAILLPEQYF; DNA: TGTGCCAGCAGTCACCCCAAACTAGCTATTCTCCTCCCCGAGCAGTACTTC
size: .; D: TRBD2; V: TRBV7-9; J: TRBJ2-1; CDR3: CASSLEASGRAGQFF; DNA: TGTGCCAGCAGCTTAGAGGCTAGCGGGAGGGCGGGTCAGTTCTTC
size: .; D: TRBD2; V: TRBV7-3; J: TRBJ2-1; CDR3: CASSSAGALWDEQFF; DNA: TGTGCCAGCAGCTCAGCGGGAGCGCTATGGGATGAGCAGTTCTTC
size: .; D: TRBD2; V: TRBV9; J: TRBJ2-7; CDR3: CASSAAGTSYEQYF; DNA: TGTGCCAGCAGCGCCGCCGGGACTAGCTACGAGCAGTACTTC
size: .; D: TRBD2; V: TRBV5-6; J: TRBJ2-5; CDR3: CASSFPLAGPQETQYF; DNA: TGTGCCAGCAGCTTCCCCCTAGCGGGGCCACAAGAGACCCAGTACTTC
size: .; D: TRBD2; V: TRBV11-2; J: TRBJ2-2; CDR3: CASSRTGGPDTGELFF; DNA: TGTGCCAGCAGCCGCACGGGAGGGCCGGACACCGGGGAGCTGTTTTTT
size: .; D: .; V: TRBV6-1; J: TRBJ2-5; CDR3: CASSEIKETQYF; DNA: TGTGCCAGCAGTGAAATAAAAGAGACCCAGTACTTC
size: .; D: .; V: TRBV19; J: TRBJ1-5; CDR3: CASSIELNSNQPQHF; DNA: TGTGCCAGTAGTATAGAACTCAATAGCAATCAGCCCCAGCATTTT
size: .; D: TRBD1; V: TRBV28; J: TRBJ1-2; CDR3: CASSVDRGGGYTF; DNA: TGTGCCAGCAGCGTGGACAGGGGTGGCGGCTACACCTTC
size: .; D: .; V: TRBV11-2; J: TRBJ2-7; CDR3: CASSFPGKNPDSPYEQYF; DNA: TGTGCCAGCAGCTTCCCCGGAAAGAATCCGGACAGCCCCTACGAGCAGTACTTC
size: .; D: .; V: TRBV4-2; J: TRBJ2-3; CDR3: CASSQDVRVSNRVTDTQYF; DNA: TGTGCCAGCAGCCAAGATGTCAGGGTGTCGAATCGCGTGACAGATACGCAGTATTTT
size: once; D: TRBD1; V: TRBV2; J: TRBJ1-6; CDR3: CASKRDRVYSPLHF; DNA: TGTGCCAGCAAAAGGGACAGGGTTTATTCACCCCTCCACTTT
size: .; D: TRBD1; V: TRBV5-6; J: TRBJ1-6; CDR3: CASSLVQGAESPLHF; DNA: TGTGCCAGCAGCTTGGTGCAGGGGGCGGAATCACCCCTCCACTTT
size: .; D: .; V: TRBV9; J: TRBJ2-3; CDR3: CASSVTGSTDTQYF; DNA: TGTGCCAGCAGCGTAACTGGTAGCACAGATACGCAGTATTTT
size: .; D: .; V: TRBV18; J: TRBJ2-3; CDR3: CASSPASETDTQYF; DNA: TGTGCCAGCTCACCGGCTAGCGAGACAGATACGCAGTATTTT
size: .; D: TRBD2; V: TRBV7-9; J: TRBJ2-1; CDR3: CASSFGFSGSLIF; DNA: TGTGCCAGCAGCTTTGGTTTTAGCGGGAGCCTGATCTTC
size: .; D: TRBD2; V: TRBV6-5; J: TRBJ2-1; CDR3: CASSAGTSAPNEQFF; DNA: TGTGCCAGCAGCGCCGGGACTAGCGCTCCCAATGAGCAGTTCTTC
size: once; D: TRBD2; V: TRBV7-3; J: TRBJ2-1; CDR3: CASSFFSGAYNEQFF; DNA: TGTGCCAGCAGCTTCTTTAGCGGGGCCTACAATGAGCAGTTCTTC
size: .; D: .; V: TRBV10-3; J: TRBJ2-5; CDR3: CAISSPGGRETQYF; DNA: TGTGCCATCAGTTCCCCCGGGGGTCGGGAGACCCAGTACTTC
size: .; D: .; V: TRBV29-1; J: TRBJ1-2; CDR3: CSVETQNPNYGYTF; DNA: TGCAGCGTTGAAACGCAGAATCCTAACTATGGCTACACCTTC
size: .; D: .; V: TRBV7-8; J: TRBJ2-3; CDR3: CASSLDNRVVADTQYF; DNA: TGTGCCAGCAGCTTAGATAACAGGGTAGTTGCAGATACGCAGTATTTT
size: few; D: TRBD1; V: TRBV4-1; J: TRBJ1-2; CDR3: CASSQGRRTGEIYGYTF; DNA: TGCGCCAGCAGCCAAGGACGTAGGACAGGGGAGATCTATGGCTACACCTTC
size: .; D: .; V: TRBV27; J: TRBJ1-2; CDR3: CASSPVGFYGYTF; DNA: TGTGCCAGCAGTCCCGTGGGCTTTTATGGCTACACCTTC
size: .; D: TRBD1; V: TRBV12-3/TRBV12-4; J: TRBJ1-5; CDR3: CASSGTGHEPQHF; DNA: TGTGCCAGCAGCGGGACAGGGCATGAGCCCCAGCATTTT
size: .; D: TRBD2; V: TRBV4-2; J: TRBJ2-2; CDR3: CASSQAAGGSAGELFF; DNA: TGTGCCAGCAGCCAAGCAGCGGGAGGATCGGCCGGGGAGCTGTTTTTT
size: .; D: TRBD1; V: TRBV5-1; J: TRBJ1-6; CDR3: CASSLAIGQGVNSPLHF; DNA: TGCGCCAGCTCACTTGCTATTGGACAGGGTGTGAATTCACCCCTCCACTTT
size: few; D: TRBD2; V: TRBV7-3; J: TRBJ2-7; CDR3: CASSLTPSGSFDEQYF; DNA: TGTGCCAGCAGCTTAACGCCTAGCGGGAGTTTTGACGAGCAGTACTTC
size: .; D: .; V: TRBV7-3; J: TRBJ2-4; CDR3: CASSSQGGAGIQYF; DNA: TGTGCCAGCAGCTCCCAAGGCGGGGCGGGCATTCAGTACTTC
size: .; D: TRBD1; V: TRBV5-1; J: TRBJ2-7; CDR3: CASSSYRDSSYEQYF; DNA: TGCGCCAGCAGCTCCTACCGGGACAGCTCCTACGAGCAGTACTTC